The rows below give T cell receptor beta chains drawn from one sample of a study of CD8 T cells in Susac syndrome. Each CDR3 protein is one row after TCRdb ran MiXCR on the immunoSEQ multiplex PCR reads. In the table there are over 95,000 distinct CDR3 sequences, about 90% of which are singletons. The specimen was CD8+ T cells from PBMCs. The origin of the receptors is a human donor in good health. The CDR3 runs from the conserved cysteine through the conserved F or W. D genes are given only for firm matches. Clone sizes are given selectively: once, few, many, or a class where the clone is expanded.

D gene	V gene	J gene	clone size	CDR3 protein	CDR3 DNA
.	TRBV19	TRBJ2-3	.	CASSIGPKRDTQYF	TGTGCCAGTAGTATAGGCCCTAAACGAGATACGCAGTATTTT
TRBD1	TRBV9	TRBJ1-1	.	CASGPDRVAFF	TGTGCCAGCGGTCCCGACAGGGTAGCTTTCTTT
.	TRBV27	TRBJ2-4	.	CASSSPGAAKNIQYF	TGTGCCAGCAGTTCTCCAGGGGCGGCCAAAAACATTCAGTACTTC
.	TRBV3-1	TRBJ2-1	.	CASSQDVRPNEQFF	TGTGCCAGCAGCCAAGATGTTCGCCCCAATGAGCAGTTCTTC
TRBD1	TRBV28	TRBJ2-1	once	CASSAPPGQGRDEQFF	TGTGCCAGCAGTGCCCCGCCGGGACAGGGGAGGGATGAGCAGTTCTTC
.	TRBV11-1	TRBJ2-3	.	CASSFEDPSGTQYF	TGTGCCAGCAGCTTCGAGGACCCGTCCGGTACGCAGTATTTT
.	TRBV20-1	TRBJ2-3	.	CSARDLFRISTDTQYF	TGCAGTGCTAGAGATTTATTTCGGATATCCACAGATACGCAGTATTTT
TRBD1	TRBV29-1	TRBJ1-1	.	CSAGLGQSTEAFF	TGCAGCGCCGGGTTGGGACAGAGCACTGAAGCTTTCTTT
.	TRBV20-1	TRBJ1-5	.	CSAPDSRDGNQPQHF	TGCAGTGCTCCGGACAGTCGGGACGGCAATCAGCCCCAGCATTTT
TRBD2	TRBV19	TRBJ2-1	.	CASGLAGPSSYNEQFF	TGTGCCAGCGGACTAGCGGGACCCAGCTCCTACAATGAGCAGTTCTTC
TRBD1	TRBV5-4	TRBJ1-1	once	CASSAPGQGHTEAFF	TGTGCCAGCAGCGCTCCGGGACAGGGGCACACTGAAGCTTTCTTT
.	TRBV20-1	TRBJ2-7	.	CSARDRGTPAYEQYF	TGCAGTGCTAGAGACCGTGGGACACCTGCCTACGAGCAGTACTTC
.	TRBV27	TRBJ2-1	.	CASSRDGYNEQFF	TGTGCCAGCAGTCGGGACGGCTACAATGAGCAGTTCTTC
TRBD2	TRBV7-2	TRBJ2-3	.	CASSLARRGGIFTQYF	TGTGCCAGCAGCTTAGCCCGACGGGGGGGCATTTTCACGCAGTATTTT
.	TRBV3-1	TRBJ2-2	.	CASSLALSPTGELFF	TGTGCCAGCAGCCTTGCGCTCAGTCCGACCGGGGAGCTGTTTTTT
.	TRBV10-3	TRBJ1-1	.	CAISDGGAFTEAFF	TGTGCCATCAGTGACGGGGGGGCATTTACTGAAGCTTTCTTT
.	TRBV6-2/TRBV6-3	TRBJ1-5	.	CASSYDVKGNQPQHF	TGTGCCAGCAGTTACGACGTAAAAGGCAATCAGCCCCAGCATTTT
TRBD1	TRBV14	TRBJ2-7	.	CASSETGGLGEQYF	TGTGCCAGCAGCGAGACAGGGGGCTTGGGCGAGCAGTACTTC
.	TRBV5-6	TRBJ1-4	.	CASSLVSGVNEKLFF	TGTGCCAGCAGCTTGGTCTCGGGCGTTAATGAAAAACTGTTTTTT
.	TRBV11-2	TRBJ1-2	.	CASSFGEGLYTF	TGTGCCAGCAGCTTCGGGGAGGGGCTCTACACCTTC
TRBD1	TRBV7-2	TRBJ2-7	many	CASSRGQGAYEQYF	TGTGCCAGCAGCCGCGGACAGGGGGCCTACGAGCAGTACTTC
TRBD1	TRBV7-2	TRBJ1-2	.	CASSSRQGNGYTF	TGTGCCAGCAGCTCCCGACAGGGGAATGGCTACACCTTC
.	TRBV12-3/TRBV12-4	TRBJ2-4	.	CASSHRDLYSKNIQYF	TGTGCCAGCAGTCACAGGGACCTATACTCAAAAAACATTCAGTACTTC
TRBD1	TRBV5-1	TRBJ2-7	.	CASSEQGRTYEQYF	TGCGCCAGCAGCGAACAGGGGCGGACCTACGAGCAGTACTTC
TRBD2	TRBV9	TRBJ2-2	.	CASSPTLGGTGELFF	TGTGCCAGCAGCCCCACCTTGGGGGGGACCGGGGAGCTGTTTTTT
.	TRBV11-2	TRBJ1-5	.	CASSSKGDQPQHF	TGTGCCAGCAGCTCTAAAGGGGATCAGCCCCAGCATTTT
.	TRBV3-1	TRBJ2-1	once	CASSPTLQLSNEQFF	TGTGCCAGCAGCCCGACGCTACAACTCTCCAATGAGCAGTTCTTC
.	TRBV4-3	TRBJ1-2	.	CASSHNKVTNYGYTF	TGCGCCAGCAGCCATAATAAAGTAACAAACTATGGCTACACCTTC
.	TRBV7-2	TRBJ1-3	.	CASSLGRGSGNTIYF	TGTGCCAGCAGCTTAGGCCGAGGCTCTGGAAACACCATATATTTT
TRBD1	TRBV7-3	TRBJ1-2	.	CASRKGDRSNYGYTF	TGTGCCAGCAGGAAAGGGGACAGGAGTAACTATGGCTACACCTTC
.	TRBV4-3	TRBJ2-2	.	CASSLQRGGGFRELFF	TGCGCCAGCAGCCTCCAGAGGGGGGGAGGGTTCAGGGAGCTGTTTTTT
TRBD1	TRBV5-1	TRBJ1-2	.	CASSSGQTPYGYTF	TGCGCCAGCAGCTCGGGACAGACACCCTATGGCTACACCTTC
.	TRBV7-3	TRBJ2-1	.	CASSLGRNEQFF	TGTGCCAGCAGCTTAGGCCGAAATGAGCAGTTCTTC
TRBD2	TRBV11-1	TRBJ2-1	.	CASSLRASGYNEQFF	TGTGCCAGCAGCTTAAGGGCTAGCGGATACAATGAGCAGTTCTTC
.	TRBV5-1	TRBJ1-1	.	CASSSGAQGNTEAFF	TGCGCCAGCAGCTCGGGGGCCCAGGGGAACACTGAAGCTTTCTTT
.	TRBV6-5	TRBJ2-7	.	CASSRRGHEQYF	TGTGCCAGCAGCCGCAGGGGCCACGAGCAGTACTTC
.	TRBV19	TRBJ2-7	.	CASSIWGDSYEQYF	TGTGCCAGTAGTATTTGGGGCGATTCCTACGAGCAGTACTTC
.	TRBV3-1	TRBJ1-2	.	CASSQGWQGTIGGYTF	TGTGCCAGCAGCCAAGGGTGGCAGGGGACTATAGGTGGCTACACCTTC
.	TRBV20-1	TRBJ2-7	.	CSARPEYPGEEQYF	TGCAGTGCTAGACCTGAATATCCAGGGGAAGAGCAGTACTTC
.	TRBV6-5	TRBJ2-7	once	CASSYNGRAYEQYF	TGTGCCAGCAGTTACAACGGGAGAGCCTACGAGCAGTACTTC
TRBD1	TRBV29-1	TRBJ2-7	.	CSVETGSSYEQYF	TGCAGCGTAGAGACAGGGAGCTCCTACGAGCAGTACTTC
.	TRBV7-2	TRBJ2-1	once	CASSLVGGAENEQFF	TGTGCCAGCAGCTTAGTCGGGGGAGCCGAAAATGAGCAGTTCTTC
.	TRBV10-3	TRBJ2-2	.	CAIKQDNTGELFF	TGTGCCATCAAACAGGATAACACCGGGGAGCTGTTTTTT
TRBD2	TRBV7-9	TRBJ2-1	.	CASSLTGLANEQFF	TGTGCCAGCAGCTTAACGGGACTAGCCAATGAGCAGTTCTTC
TRBD1	TRBV7-2	TRBJ1-4	.	CASSESGTGGVGEKLFF	TGTGCCAGCAGCGAGTCCGGGACAGGGGGCGTAGGGGAAAAACTGTTTTTT
.	TRBV7-9	TRBJ1-1	few	CASTGSVTFPRDTEAFF	TGTGCCAGCACCGGATCGGTGACCTTCCCTAGGGACACTGAAGCTTTCTTT
TRBD1	TRBV27	TRBJ2-7	few	CASSLQGANYEQYF	TGTGCCAGCAGTCTACAGGGGGCGAACTACGAGCAGTACTTC
.	TRBV4-3	TRBJ1-6	once	CASSQEFRRVDSPLHF	TGCGCCAGCAGCCAAGAATTTCGAAGGGTCGACTCACCCCTCCACTTT
.	TRBV19	TRBJ1-5	.	CASSRWDQPQHF	TGTGCCAGTAGTCGATGGGATCAGCCCCAGCATTTT
.	TRBV7-9	TRBJ1-1	once	CASNSATEAFF	TGTGCCAGCAACTCTGCCACTGAAGCTTTCTTT
TRBD2	TRBV7-9	TRBJ2-2	.	CASSLLAGLSNTGELFF	TGTGCCAGCAGCTTACTAGCGGGCCTCTCGAACACCGGGGAGCTGTTTTTT